This T cell receptor beta chain was observed in a study of preoperative IRX-2 immunotherapy in early breast cancer (dated by TCRdb to the late 2010s). Library construction relied on the immunoSEQ multiplex PCR assay. The clones in this table, taken by TCRdb from immuneACCESS, are in-frame only. Not every clone is retained; where verified, under half of the shortfall comes from an unresolved V gene, and the cause of the rest is unknown. This sample gives about 2,000 clones in total; about three quarters of them show up just once. The top ten clones comprise roughly 5.6% of the sample. V was cut back by 7 bases and J by 3 bases, leaving a gap of 13 bases between them. Its CDR3 holds 14 amino acids, cysteine through phenylalanine. Only the CDR3 portion is preserved as DNA: 42 bases, with reading frame beginning at the first base. The germline V gene sets CDR1 to SGHNT and CDR2 to YENEEA. The treatment or condition label here, explained by the study, means: preoperative locoregional IRX-2 cytokine immunotherapy. The samples were obtained from a phase Ib study that tested preoperative, locoregional IRX-2 cytokine immunotherapy meant to prime immune responses. The donors were early-stage breast cancer patients who were given IRX-2 prior to surgery.

The table lists this clone with a few counts. The target of this receptor is not known. No clone much larger than this one lies a single base away; base qualities are absent. The receptor was derived from a human donor with breast cancer. The input for sequencing was tumor tissue, taken before IRX-2 immunotherapy. The sequence links TRBV11-3 to TRBJ2-1, with the D assignment possibly TRBD1 or TRBD2, given 6 matching bases for each. The CDR3 reads CASMSGGYYNEQFF. The nucleotides read TGTGCCAGCATGTCCGGGGGCTACTACAATGAGCAGTTCTTC.